These 20 T cell receptor beta chains were sequenced from one sample in a study of blood T cells in healthy people across ages. Combining a sample-barcoded 5' primer with a J-beta primer mix, a second PCR ran for about 7 to 11 cycles. TCRdb reprocessed the 5' RACE reads with MiXCR, giving one entry per CDR3 protein. The sample consists of fewer than 1.5 million distinct CDR3 sequences, approximately 40% of them appearing once. Sequenced sample: blood. Source of these receptors: a woman between 18 and 30 years old in good health.

The chain is built from TRBV20-1 and TRBJ2-3; 9 positions match TRBD2. The CDR3 sequence is 17 residues long. J was trimmed by 1 base and V by 2 bases; bases with no gene match: 10. The V gene's germline CDR1 is DFQATT and CDR2 SNEGSKA (reference sequence). CDR3 in amino acids: CSARYPPSGGRTDTQYF. The CDR3 region has the DNA TGCAGTGCTAGATATCCCCCCAGCGGGGGGCGCACAGATACGCAGTATTTT.

The chain has TRBV7-2 and TRBJ2-3; 11 bases are a match to TRBD2. Germline assignment: CDR1 SGHTA and CDR2 FQGNSA. The V segment lost 5 bases and the J segment 3 bases; nucleotides outside the gene matches: 10. This CDR3 contains 17 residues. For the CDR3, the DNA is TGTGCCAGCAGCAGACAACAACTAGCGGGAGTTACAGATACGCAGTATTTT. Protein sequence: CASSRQQLAGVTDTQYF.

As regards this clonotype: The junction differs from germline at one of its ends, possibly a read error. V and J are TRBV4-2 and TRBJ2-1, with unresolved D. CDR1 is LGHNA and CDR2 is YNFKEQ in the germline V gene. The CDR3 totals 17 residues. The chain's CDR3 is CASNQDPPTFSYNEQFF. The CDR3 DNA reads as TGTGCCAGCAACCAAGACCCCCCCACCTTCTCCTACAATGAGCAGTTCTTC.

This clonotype was observed a single time. This chain connects TRBV18 to TRBJ2-1; weak D call: TRBD1 (6 bases). The germline V and J ends were trimmed by 6 bases and 7 bases, with 19 bases remaining between them. The germline V gene encodes CDR1 KGHSH and CDR2 LQKENI. CDR3 length: 15 residues. The CDR3 bases are TGTGCCAGCTCTTCAGGGGAAGGTTCGAAGAATGAGCAGTTCTTC. Protein: CASSSGEGSKNEQFF.

The J gene is TRBJ1-2, the V gene TRBV5-1; tentatively, D is TRBD1 (5 bases). Trimming took 4 bases from V and 5 from J, leaving 12 bases between them. The CDR3 spans 13 residues. The germline CDR1 and CDR2 sequences are SGHRS and YFSETQ. Here the CDR3 DNA reads TGCGCCAGCAGCCAGGACAAGGTTTATGGCTACACCTTC. It translates to CASSQDKVYGYTF.

This clonotype has just a few counts. The chain joins TRBV11-2 to TRBJ2-6; D is undetermined. Trimming pared 6 bases from V and 2 bases from J, leaving 8 bases between. CDR1 SGHAT and CDR2 FQNNGV come from the germline V gene. The CDR3 spans 14 residues. CDR3 protein: CASSRETGANVLTF. CDR3 coding DNA: TGTGCCAGCAGTAGGGAAACTGGGGCCAACGTCCTGACTTTC.

This chain joins TRBV3-1 and TRBJ2-1; 8 bases align to TRBD2. There are 19 residues in the CDR3. The V gene end was trimmed by 0 bases and the J gene end by 2 bases; junction bases not matched to a gene: 12. Germline assignment: CDR1 LGHDT and CDR2 YNNKEL (reference sequence). The chain's CDR3 is CASSQDGGGHPAPYNEQFF. Written as DNA, the CDR3 is TGTGCCAGCAGCCAAGATGGCGGGGGGCACCCGGCCCCCTACAATGAGCAGTTCTTC.

V and J are TRBV20-1 and TRBJ2-3; 7 positions agree with TRBD2. V lost 0 bases and J lost 4; bases outside the gene matches: 7. Germline V gene data show CDR1 as DFQATT and CDR2 as SNEGSKA (reference sequence). The CDR3 spans 15 residues. The CDR3 loop is CSARDITGGPDTQYF. CDR3 nucleotide sequence: TGCAGTGCTAGAGATATAACGGGAGGCCCAGATACGCAGTATTTT.

This chain uses TRBV23-1 with TRBJ2-1; TRBD2 might be the D (5 bases). TRBV23-1 is given ORF status, its function remaining uncertain. The CDR3 extends over 18 amino acids. Trimming took off 1 base at V and 4 bases at J, with 20 bases between the two ends. CDR3 bases: TGCGCCAGCAGTCAATTAGGTCCCCCAGGCGGAGGATACAATGAGCAGTTCTTC. Translated, it gives CASSQLGPPGGGYNEQFF.

About this clonotype: This could be a read error, since a much larger clone is one nucleotide away. The chain uses TRBV29-1 and TRBJ2-3, with a weak D call TRBD1 (6 bases). The germline CDR1 and CDR2 sequences are SQVTM and ANQGSEA. The CDR3 totals 15 residues. CDR3 region: CSVEGINREKDTRYF. In nucleotides, the CDR3 is TGCAGCGTTGAAGGGATCAACAGGGAGAAAGATACGCGGTATTTT.

This clonotype was seen more than once but under ten times. The chain recombines TRBV20-1 with TRBJ2-2, with D tentatively TRBD2 (6 bases). The CDR3 loop spans 16 amino acids. Germline V lookup: CDR1 DFQATT, CDR2 SNEGSKA (reference sequence). V was trimmed by 5 bases and J by 2 bases, leaving 18 bases between them. The CDR3 loop is CSALHPGTGNTGELFF. DNA of the CDR3: TGCAGTGCTTTACATCCCGGGACTGGTAACACCGGGGAGCTGTTTTTT.

V and J are TRBV2 and TRBJ2-7; TRBD2 matches 14 bases. This CDR3 comprises 22 residues. CDR1 is SNHLY, CDR2 FYNNEI, per germline. Trimming removed 3 bases from V and 0 bases from J; junction bases left unmatched: 19. This CDR3 is CASSDPKPGQGLAGVVSYEQYF. Here the CDR3 DNA reads TGTGCCAGCAGTGACCCAAAGCCGGGACAGGGACTAGCGGGAGTAGTCTCCTACGAGCAGTACTTC.

The chain uses TRBV5-1 and TRBJ2-1; tentatively, D is TRBD1 (5 bases). Looked up from germline, CDR1 is SGHRS and CDR2 is YFSETQ. Trimming left V 4 bases short and J 0 bases short, with 11 bases between. The CDR3 totals 15 residues. The CDR3 DNA sequence: TGCGCCAGCAGCCCGACAGTGGTCTCCTACAATGAGCAGTTCTTC. Protein sequence: CASSPTVVSYNEQFF. The entire variable domain, with the rest obtained from reference TRBV5-1 and TRBJ2-1, is as follows: KAGVTQTPRYLIKTRGQQVTLSCSPISGHRSVSWYQQTPGQGLQFLFEYFSETQRNKGNFPGRFSGRQFSNSRSEMNVSTLELGDSALYLCASSPTVVSYNEQFFGPGTRLTVL.

V gene TRBV15 combines with J gene TRBJ2-1; 8 bases are a match to TRBD2. J was trimmed by 10 bases and V by 1 base; bases with no gene match: 12. Germline V gene lookup returns CDR1 LNHNV and CDR2 YYDKDF (reference sequence). The CDR3 is 16 amino acids. Here the CDR3 reads CATSRVSGIQQYEQFF. As DNA, the CDR3 is TGTGCCACCAGCAGAGTTAGCGGGATCCAACAGTACGAGCAGTTCTTC.

The chain combines TRBV7-3 with TRBJ1-6, with D perhaps matching TRBD1 (6 bases). The CDR3 consists of 15 residues. With 5 bases removed from V and 7 bases from J, the gap between germline ends came to 15 bases. Germline V gene sequence: CDR1 SGHTA, CDR2 FQGTGA. Written as DNA, the CDR3 is TGTGCCAGCAGCCAACTGGGGGGCGGGAATTCACCCCTCCACTTT. The encoded protein is CASSQLGGGNSPLHF.

In DNA, the CDR3 is TGTGCCAGCAGCCCCCGACTAGCAGCGGGAGAGACCCAGTACTTC. Its protein product is CASSPRLAAGETQYF. The chain carries TRBV4-2 and TRBJ2-5; 7 bases agree with TRBD2. The CDR3 runs 15 residues. V was clipped by 4 bases and J by 4 bases; unmatched bases: 9. In germline, CDR1 is LGHNA, CDR2 YNFKEQ.

Details on this clonotype: A read error may explain this, as a much larger clone is one base away. The chain combines TRBV3-1 with TRBJ2-5; perhaps TRBD2 as D (5 bases). CDR1 and CDR2 from the germline V gene are LGHDT and YNNKEL (reference sequence). Trimming pared 4 bases from V and 0 bases from J, leaving 15 bases between. CDR3 size: 16 residues. In nucleotides, the CDR3 is TGTGCCAGCAGCCCCCAGACTAACGGGTACCAAGAGACCCAGTACTTC. This encodes CASSPQTNGYQETQYF.

This clonotype was detected a few times. V usage is TRBV7-2 and J usage is TRBJ2-1; a weak D match, TRBD1 (5 bases). Germline loops: CDR1 SGHTA, CDR2 FQGNSA. V was clipped by 3 bases and J by 4 bases, with 13 bases between them. This CDR3 is 15 amino acids long. The CDR3 sequence: CASSLGLVDYNEQFF. Written as DNA, the CDR3 is TGTGCCAGCAGCTTGGGGCTAGTCGATTACAATGAGCAGTTCTTC.

This clonotype has only a few counts. The chain uses TRBV6-6 and TRBJ2-7; TRBD2 might be the D (5 bases). Looked up from germline, CDR1 is MNHNY and CDR2 is SVGAGI (reference sequence). The CDR3 is 13 residues long. The V gene lost 7 bases and the J gene lost 3 bases, with 13 bases spanning the gap. CDR3 protein: CASTLGEGYEQYF. The CDR3 DNA follows: TGTGCCAGCACCCTCGGCGAGGGCTACGAGCAGTACTTC.

The chain combines TRBV20-1 with TRBJ2-4; 13 bases agree with TRBD2. V shed 6 bases, J shed 14 bases, and the junction held 4 bases outside the gene matches. Looked up from germline, CDR1 is DFQATT and CDR2 is SNEGSKA (reference sequence). The CDR3 contains 11 residues. The CDR3 region has the DNA TGCAGTGCGGGGACTAGCGGGATTGAGTACTTC. It is translated as CSAGTSGIEYF.